These 19 T cell receptor beta chains were sequenced from one sample in a study of identical twins. TCRdb recomputed calls from the 5' RACE reads with MiXCR, one row per CDR3 protein. The table records hundreds of thousands of distinct CDR3 sequences, roughly 20% of them present only once. The same data also went into a second study, on T cells expressing NK-cell markers.

Sequencing input: PBMCs. The origin of the receptors is a woman aged 18 to 35 in good health.

This clonotype was picked up a small number of times. This chain links TRBV6-5 with TRBJ2-2; D gene unclear. The V and J ends lost 2 bases and 8 bases respectively, with 9 bases between them. In germline, CDR1 is MNHEY, CDR2 SVGAGI. The CDR3 spans 13 residues. CDR3 region: CASSYQSVGELFF. CDR3 coding DNA: TGTGCCAGCAGTTACCAGTCGGTTGGGGAGCTGTTTTTT.

The V gene is TRBV9, the J gene TRBJ2-1, with D hard to call. The CDR3 contains 15 residues. V lost 0 bases to trimming and J lost 0 bases, with 7 bases between them. Per the germline V gene, CDR1 is SGDLS and CDR2 is YYNGEE. CDR3 DNA sequence: TGTGCCAGCAGCGTAGAACTGAGCTCCTACAATGAGCAGTTCTTC. Amino acid sequence: CASSVELSSYNEQFF. Based on the CDR3 plus reference TRBV9 and TRBJ2-1, the full variable domain is DSGVTQTPKHLITATGQRVTLRCSPRSGDLSVYWYQQSLDQGLQFLIQYYNGEERAKGNILERFSAQQFPDLHSELNLSSLELGDSALYFCASSVELSSYNEQFFGPGTRLTVL.

This clonotype was seen repeatedly, ten times or more. The rearrangement joins TRBV12-3 or TRBV12-4 to TRBJ1-3; a weak D match, TRBD1 (5 bases). The CDR3 totals 13 residues. V lost 6 bases and J 0 bases, leaving 6 bases between the germline ends. Here the CDR3 DNA reads TGTGCCAGCAGGAGGGGCTCTGGAAACACCATATATTTT. Translation gives CASRRGSGNTIYF.

CDR3 coding DNA: TGCAGTGCTAGACCCGGATACTCTGGAAACACCATATATTTT. This gives the protein CSARPGYSGNTIYF. V gene TRBV20-1 combines with J gene TRBJ1-3; D ambiguous. V lost 2 bases and J lost 0, with 8 bases in between. Germline V gives CDR1 DFQATT, CDR2 SNEGSKA (reference sequence). This CDR3 contains 14 residues.

This clonotype was recorded a few times. This chain uses TRBV4-2 with TRBJ2-2, with D uncertain. Between the trimmed V and J ends, which lost 0 bases and 1 base, there was a span of 3 bases. This CDR3 contains 14 residues. Germline V lookup: CDR1 LGHNA, CDR2 YNFKEQ. CDR3 nucleotides: TGTGCCAGCAGCCAAGAAGGGAACACCGGGGAGCTGTTTTTT. As protein: CASSQEGNTGELFF.

The V gene is TRBV21-1, the J gene TRBJ1-1. TRBV21-1 represents a pseudogene. The CDR3 spans 9 residues. The CDR3 region is CAIHTEAFF. CDR3 bases: TGTGCCATACACACTGAAGCTTTCTTT.

This clonotype appeared a few times. This chain links TRBV5-5 with TRBJ2-7, with D hard to call. This CDR3 region has 13 residues. Germline-derived CDR1 and CDR2 are SGHKS and YYEKEE (reference sequence). V gave up 5 bases and J gave up 0 bases, with 9 bases separating them. The CDR3 region is CASRPYISYEQYF. Written as DNA, the CDR3 is TGTGCCAGCAGACCGTATATCTCCTACGAGCAGTACTTC.

Only a few counts were recorded for this clonotype. The genes are TRBV10-2 and TRBJ1-6; 8 bases map to TRBD1. Germline loops: CDR1 WSHSY, CDR2 SAAADI. The CDR3 totals 14 residues. The V and J ends lost 4 bases and 5 bases, in that order; junction bases with no gene match: 1. The CDR3 reads CASSGQGNNSPLHF. The DNA for the CDR3 is TGCGCCAGCAGTGGACAGGGGAATAATTCACCCCTCCACTTT.

The chain uses TRBV20-1 and TRBJ2-5, with TRBD2 matching 8 bases. Unmatched junction bases numbered 12, after V lost 4 bases and J lost 5 bases. The CDR3 has 15 amino acids. CDR1 is DFQATT, CDR2 SNEGSKA, per germline (reference sequence). The CDR3 nucleotides are TGCAGTGCTAAGCATAGCGGGGAATCTTGGGAGACCCAGTACTTC. This sequence encodes CSAKHSGESWETQYF.

The chain employs TRBV7-8 and TRBJ2-3; no reliable D call. The germline gives CDR1 SGHVS, CDR2 FQNEAQ. This CDR3 spans 14 amino acids. Trimming left V 2 bases short and J 2 bases short, with 8 bases between. Here the CDR3 reads CASSLKTPTDTQYF. DNA for the CDR3: TGTGCCAGCAGCTTAAAGACACCCACAGATACGCAGTATTTT.

The DNA of the CDR3 is TGTGCCAGCAGTGAACTAGGGGATGAGCAGTTCTTC. Translated, it gives CASSELGDEQFF. V gene TRBV6-1 combines with J gene TRBJ2-1; a weak D match, TRBD1 (5 bases). The CDR3 loop spans 12 amino acids. Germline loops: CDR1 MNHNS, CDR2 SASEGT. Trimming took off 2 bases at V and 8 bases at J, with 7 bases between the two ends.

The chain uses TRBV5-1 and TRBJ2-2; D remains unclear. The germline V and J ends were trimmed by 0 bases and 6 bases, with 9 bases remaining between them. Germline CDR1 reads SGHRS; CDR2 reads YFSETQ. The CDR3 has 14 amino acids. This chain's CDR3 is CASSLVGQAGELFF. DNA for the CDR3: TGCGCCAGCAGCTTGGTTGGGCAGGCCGGGGAGCTGTTTTTT.

The table lists this clonotype with a few counts. The chain is built from TRBV6-6 and TRBJ2-7; D possibly corresponds to TRBD1 (6 bases). Trimming took 6 bases from V and 6 from J, leaving 12 bases between them. The CDR3 runs 12 residues. CDR1 is MNHNY and CDR2 is SVGAGI in the germline V gene (reference sequence). The CDR3, as DNA: TGTGCCAGCAGGCCACAGGGCCCCGAGCAGTACTTC. Protein sequence: CASRPQGPEQYF.

In its sample, this clonotype was seen a few times. This chain connects TRBV12-3 or TRBV12-4 to TRBJ2-7; 11 bases line up with TRBD2. CDR3 length equals 15 residues. The J segment lost 6 bases and the V segment lost 6 bases, leaving 10 bases of the junction unmatched. The CDR3 nucleotides read TGTGCCAGCAGATTGACTAGCGGGGTAGCTGGCGAGCAGTACTTC. Protein sequence: CASRLTSGVAGEQYF.

This clonotype was seen more than once but under ten times. DNA for the CDR3: TGCGCCAGCAGCTTGAAGCGGGGTACCTACGAGCAGTACTTC. Its protein product is CASSLKRGTYEQYF. V usage is TRBV5-1 and J usage is TRBJ2-7, with 7 positions matching TRBD2. Germline-derived CDR1 and CDR2 are SGHRS and YFSETQ. The J segment lost 2 bases and the V segment lost 1 base, leaving 3 bases of the junction unmatched. The CDR3 is 14 residues long.

V usage is TRBV7-9 and J usage is TRBJ2-1; 8 bases are shared with TRBD1. In germline, CDR1 is SEHNR, CDR2 FQNEAQ (reference sequence). After removal of 5 bases from V and 3 bases from J, the junction contained 9 bases not matched to a gene. CDR3 length: 16 residues. In DNA, the CDR3 is TGTGCCAGCAGCGGGTCGGACAGGGCGAACTACAATGAGCAGTTCTTC. It specifies CASSGSDRANYNEQFF.

The chain links TRBV7-2 to TRBJ2-3; TRBD2 agrees at 7 bases. CDR3 length equals 15 residues. The trim removed 1 base at V and 9 bases at J, leaving 10 bases unmatched. Germline CDR1 and CDR2: SGHTA and FQGNSA. The CDR3 nucleotides are TGTGCCAGCAGCTTAGTCGTGGGGAGGGCCAACACGCAGTATTTT. Its protein product is CASSLVVGRANTQYF.

The chain recombines TRBV20-1 with TRBJ2-7; 8 positions match TRBD1. CDR3 length: 15 residues. CDR1 is DFQATT and CDR2 is SNEGSKA in the germline V gene (reference sequence). V shed 5 bases, J shed 3 bases, and the junction held 12 bases outside the gene matches. CDR3 amino acids: CSAAWTGLDLYEQYF. The CDR3 DNA sequence: TGCAGTGCTGCCTGGACAGGGCTAGACCTCTACGAGCAGTACTTC.

V is TRBV25-1 and J is TRBJ2-1; TRBD2 matches at 9 bases. Germline-derived CDR1 and CDR2 are MGHDK and SYGVNS. Trimming took 1 base from V and 7 from J; bases not matched to a gene: 5. The CDR3 totals 15 residues. CDR3 coding DNA: TGTGCCAGCAGTGAATCGATTAGCGGGAGAAATGAGCAGTTCTTC. Its protein product is CASSESISGRNEQFF. Supplemented by reference TRBV25-1 and TRBJ2-1, the full variable domain reads EADIYQTPRYLVIGTGKKITLECSQTMGHDKMYWYQQDPGMELHLIHYSYGVNSTEKGDLSSESTVSRIRTEHFPLTLESARPSHTSQYLCASSESISGRNEQFFGPGTRLTVL.